The 4 T cell receptor beta chains below were found in one sample sequenced in a study of STAT5B mutations in CD4+ large granular lymphocyte leukemia. Assay: immunoSEQ multiplex PCR; the TCRdb copy retains only in-frame clones and omits some. Of 30,000 to 40,000 clones listed, about 80% are singletons. The sequenced material came from CD4+ T cells from blood buffy coats. These receptors all come from a human donor in good health.

The chain recombines TRBV30 with TRBJ2-2; a possible D gene is TRBD1 (6 bases). V was shortened by 3 bases and J by 6 bases, with 14 bases between the two germline ends. Germline CDR1 is GTSNPN and CDR2 is SVGIG (reference sequence). This CDR3 region has 14 residues. The CDR3: CAWSGQIFAGELFF. CDR3 DNA sequence: TGTGCCTGGAGCGGACAGATTTTTGCCGGGGAGCTGTTTTTT.

This clone has only one observation. CDR3 DNA: TGTGCCAGCAGCAAGACAGGGAGTGGCTACACCTTC. Its translation: CASSKTGSGYTF. The V and J genes are TRBV11-2 and TRBJ1-2; 7 bases are shared with TRBD1. The CDR3 runs to 12 residues. Germline lookup yields CDR1 SGHAT and CDR2 FQNNGV. The trim removed 5 bases at V and 7 bases at J, leaving 4 bases unmatched.

In this sample, this clone turned up once. The chain links TRBV28 to TRBJ2-1, with TRBD2 matching 7 bases. This CDR3 is 14 amino acids long. The V gene end was trimmed by 6 bases and the J gene end by 3 bases; junction bases not matched to a gene: 5. The germline CDR1 and CDR2 sequences are MDHEN and SYDVKM. The CDR3 bases are TGTGCCAGCAGGCGGGAGCATGTCTACAATGAGCAGTTCTTC. Translated: CASRREHVYNEQFF.

This chain joins TRBV5-1 and TRBJ2-7; no clear D gene. The CDR3 is 13 amino acids. Trimming shortened V by 4 bases and J by 3 bases, and 11 bases separated the two germline ends. Germline loops: CDR1 SGHRS, CDR2 YFSETQ. CDR3 DNA sequence: TGCGCCAGCAGCCCTAACGGAGACTACGAGCAGTACTTC. Translating it yields CASSPNGDYEQYF.